This TCR beta chain appears in the sequencing data of a study of lymphopenia after photon versus proton radiotherapy. Trimming took off 3 bases at V and 3 bases at J, with 10 bases between the two ends. The CDR3 extends over 13 amino acids. CDR1 SGHRS and CDR2 YFSETQ come from the germline V gene. This table comes from immunoSEQ multiplex PCR, and its TCRdb copy is limited to in-frame clones, with some not included. The profile shows 150,000 to 200,000 clones, about 88% of them singletons. The input for sequencing was peripheral blood, taken from a patient treated with photon-based radiotherapy. The chain carries TRBV5-1 and TRBJ2-7; possible D gene TRBD1, 6 bases. The receptor was isolated from a man aged 50-60 years with gastric cancer. For the CDR3, the DNA is TGCGCCAGCAGCTCTCAGGGGAACTACGAGCAGTACTTC. It codes for CASSSQGNYEQYF.